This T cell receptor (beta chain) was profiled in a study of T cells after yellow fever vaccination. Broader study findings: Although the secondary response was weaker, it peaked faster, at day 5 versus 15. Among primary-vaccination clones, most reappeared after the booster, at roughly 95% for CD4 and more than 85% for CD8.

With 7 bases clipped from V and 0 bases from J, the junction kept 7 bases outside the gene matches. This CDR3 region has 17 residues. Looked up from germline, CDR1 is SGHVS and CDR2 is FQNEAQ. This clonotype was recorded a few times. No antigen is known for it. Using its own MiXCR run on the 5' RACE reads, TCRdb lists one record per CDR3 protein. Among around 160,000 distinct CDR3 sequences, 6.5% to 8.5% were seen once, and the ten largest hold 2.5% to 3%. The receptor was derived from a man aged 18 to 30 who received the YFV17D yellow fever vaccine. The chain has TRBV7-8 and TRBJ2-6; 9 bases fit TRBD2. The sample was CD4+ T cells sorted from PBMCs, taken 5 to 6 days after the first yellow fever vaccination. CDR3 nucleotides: TGTGCCAGCAATAGACTAGCGGCTAACTCTGGGGCCAACGTCCTGACTTTC. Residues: CASNRLAANSGANVLTF.